Listed below are T cell receptor beta chains from one sample, sequenced in a study of PD-L1 blockade in urothelial cancer. The table came from immunoSEQ multiplex PCR; TCRdb's copy has only in-frame clones and leaves some out. The sample has 60,000 to 70,000 clones, 81% seen once; the top ten hold 2.5% to 4%. Sequencing was performed on PBMCs, taken around atezolizumab (anti-PD-L1) treatment. All receptors derive from a man in his 70s with urothelial cancer. Both conserved end residues are part of each CDR3. D genes are given only for firm matches. A clone size is listed for some rows: how often the clone was seen (once, few, many), or a class if it is expanded.

d_call: TRBD1; v_call: TRBV29-1; j_call: TRBJ2-7; clone_size: NA; cdr3_aa: CSVALDRGYEQYF; cdr3_nt: TGCAGCGTTGCTCTGGACAGGGGATATGAGCAGTACTTC
d_call: TRBD2; v_call: TRBV7-6; j_call: TRBJ2-5; clone_size: many; cdr3_aa: CASSLFAGGETQYF; cdr3_nt: TGTGCCAGCAGCTTATTTGCGGGGGGAGAGACCCAGTACTTC
d_call: NA; v_call: TRBV27; j_call: TRBJ2-6; clone_size: NA; cdr3_aa: CASSFSAGSGANVLTF; cdr3_nt: TGTGCCAGCAGTTTTTCCGCGGGTTCTGGGGCCAACGTCCTGACTTTC
d_call: TRBD2; v_call: TRBV4-1; j_call: TRBJ2-7; clone_size: NA; cdr3_aa: CASSQDPTSGSRRSYEQYF; cdr3_nt: TGCGCCAGCAGCCAAGACCCGACTAGCGGGAGCCGAAGGTCCTACGAGCAGTACTTC
d_call: NA; v_call: TRBV19; j_call: TRBJ1-5; clone_size: NA; cdr3_aa: CASSIVINQPQHF; cdr3_nt: TGTGCCAGTAGTATAGTCATCAATCAGCCCCAGCATTTT
d_call: NA; v_call: TRBV6-5; j_call: TRBJ2-3; clone_size: once; cdr3_aa: CASSSAEGSTDTQYF; cdr3_nt: TGTGCCAGCAGTTCAGCGGAGGGTAGCACAGATACGCAGTATTTT
d_call: NA; v_call: TRBV9; j_call: TRBJ1-2; clone_size: NA; cdr3_aa: CASSVGQADGYTF; cdr3_nt: TGTGCCAGCAGCGTAGGACAGGCAGATGGCTACACCTTC
d_call: NA; v_call: TRBV11-2; j_call: TRBJ1-1; clone_size: once; cdr3_aa: CASSLGSGTEAFF; cdr3_nt: TGTGCCAGCAGCTTAGGTTCAGGCACTGAAGCTTTCTTT
d_call: NA; v_call: TRBV2; j_call: TRBJ1-2; clone_size: NA; cdr3_aa: CASTKDSYGYTF; cdr3_nt: TGTGCCAGCACCAAGGACAGCTATGGCTACACCTTC
d_call: TRBD2; v_call: TRBV28; j_call: TRBJ2-5; clone_size: once; cdr3_aa: CASSHLTAGPQETQYF; cdr3_nt: TGTGCCAGCAGTCACCTAACAGCGGGGCCCCAAGAGACCCAGTACTTC
d_call: NA; v_call: TRBV5-1; j_call: TRBJ1-1; clone_size: NA; cdr3_aa: CASSLVGGAVKTEAFF; cdr3_nt: TGCGCCAGCAGCTTGGTAGGAGGGGCAGTCAAGACTGAAGCTTTCTTT
d_call: TRBD1; v_call: TRBV6-6; j_call: TRBJ2-2; clone_size: NA; cdr3_aa: CASKETGKESGELFF; cdr3_nt: TGTGCCAGCAAGGAGACAGGGAAGGAATCCGGGGAGCTGTTTTTT
d_call: NA; v_call: TRBV19; j_call: TRBJ2-7; clone_size: NA; cdr3_aa: CASSIRRGTYEQYF; cdr3_nt: TGTGCCAGTAGTATTAGGCGGGGAACCTACGAGCAGTACTTC
d_call: NA; v_call: TRBV7-9; j_call: TRBJ2-3; clone_size: few; cdr3_aa: CASSSGTRDTQYF; cdr3_nt: TGTGCCAGCAGCTCAGGGACAAGGGATACGCAGTATTTT
d_call: TRBD2; v_call: TRBV19; j_call: TRBJ2-3; clone_size: NA; cdr3_aa: CAARSSGSPTDTQYF; cdr3_nt: TGTGCCGCCCGCAGTAGCGGGAGTCCCACAGATACGCAGTATTTT
d_call: TRBD2; v_call: TRBV30; j_call: TRBJ2-7; clone_size: NA; cdr3_aa: CAWRRGVSYEQYF; cdr3_nt: TGTGCCTGGAGGCGGGGGGTGTCCTACGAGCAGTACTTC
d_call: NA; v_call: TRBV6-1; j_call: TRBJ2-3; clone_size: NA; cdr3_aa: CASSEQGPDTQYF; cdr3_nt: TGTGCCAGCAGTGAACAGGGTCCAGATACGCAGTATTTT
d_call: NA; v_call: TRBV15; j_call: TRBJ2-3; clone_size: NA; cdr3_aa: CATSREQGLDTQYF; cdr3_nt: TGTGCCACCAGCAGAGAACAGGGCTTGGATACGCAGTATTTT
d_call: TRBD1; v_call: TRBV7-9; j_call: TRBJ2-2; clone_size: NA; cdr3_aa: CASSSTGAPNTGELFF; cdr3_nt: TGTGCCAGCAGCTCGACAGGGGCGCCGAACACCGGGGAGCTGTTTTTT
d_call: TRBD1; v_call: TRBV30; j_call: TRBJ1-5; clone_size: NA; cdr3_aa: CAWSAGAGGDQPQHF; cdr3_nt: TGTGCCTGGAGTGCCGGGGCAGGGGGTGACCAGCCCCAGCATTTT
d_call: NA; v_call: TRBV28; j_call: TRBJ1-5; clone_size: few; cdr3_aa: CASSLVRQPQHF; cdr3_nt: TGTGCCAGCAGTTTAGTGAGGCAGCCCCAGCATTTT
d_call: TRBD2; v_call: TRBV5-1; j_call: TRBJ2-5; clone_size: NA; cdr3_aa: CASSSLGLAGETQYF; cdr3_nt: TGCGCCAGCAGCTCGTTGGGACTAGCGGGAGAGACCCAGTACTTC
d_call: TRBD1; v_call: TRBV6-1; j_call: TRBJ2-2; clone_size: NA; cdr3_aa: CASSQGAWNGELFF; cdr3_nt: TGTGCCAGCAGCCAGGGGGCCTGGAACGGGGAGCTGTTTTTT
d_call: TRBD2; v_call: TRBV11-2; j_call: TRBJ2-3; clone_size: NA; cdr3_aa: CASSADGLAVTSTDTQYF; cdr3_nt: TGTGCCAGCAGCGCAGATGGCCTAGCGGTAACTAGCACAGATACGCAGTATTTT
d_call: TRBD2; v_call: TRBV5-6; j_call: TRBJ2-1; clone_size: NA; cdr3_aa: CASSLAVLAGGNEQFF; cdr3_nt: TGTGCCAGCAGCTTGGCAGTACTAGCGGGAGGGAATGAGCAGTTCTTC
d_call: NA; v_call: TRBV6-4; j_call: TRBJ1-1; clone_size: few; cdr3_aa: CASRGRTLGQILYKAFF; cdr3_nt: TGTGCCAGCAGGGGGCGGACACTAGGACAGATTCTTTACAAAGCTTTCTTT
d_call: NA; v_call: TRBV5-6; j_call: TRBJ1-4; clone_size: NA; cdr3_aa: CASSSTTDSAEKLFF; cdr3_nt: TGTGCCAGCAGCTCGACTACGGACAGCGCTGAAAAACTGTTTTTT
d_call: NA; v_call: TRBV28; j_call: TRBJ2-7; clone_size: NA; cdr3_aa: CASSSEQVGYF; cdr3_nt: TGTGCCAGCAGTTCCGAACAGGTGGGGTACTTC
d_call: TRBD1; v_call: TRBV18; j_call: TRBJ1-1; clone_size: few; cdr3_aa: CASSTTGGDTEAFF; cdr3_nt: TGTGCCAGCTCAACCACAGGGGGGGACACTGAAGCTTTCTTT